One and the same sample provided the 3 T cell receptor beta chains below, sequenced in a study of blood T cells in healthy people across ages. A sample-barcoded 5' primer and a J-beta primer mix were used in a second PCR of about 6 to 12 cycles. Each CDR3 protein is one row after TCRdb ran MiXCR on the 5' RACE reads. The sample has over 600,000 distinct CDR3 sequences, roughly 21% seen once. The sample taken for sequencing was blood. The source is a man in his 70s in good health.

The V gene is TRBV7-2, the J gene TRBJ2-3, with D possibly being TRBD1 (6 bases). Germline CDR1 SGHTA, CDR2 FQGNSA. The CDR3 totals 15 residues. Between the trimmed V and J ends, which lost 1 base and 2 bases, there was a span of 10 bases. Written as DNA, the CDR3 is TGTGCCAGCAGCTTAGTCGGACAGAACACAGATACGCAGTATTTT. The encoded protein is CASSLVGQNTDTQYF.

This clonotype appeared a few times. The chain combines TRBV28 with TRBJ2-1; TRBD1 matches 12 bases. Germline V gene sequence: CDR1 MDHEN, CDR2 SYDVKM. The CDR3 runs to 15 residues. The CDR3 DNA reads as TGTGCGGCTGCCTCGGGACAGGGGGCGGACAATGAGCAGTTCTTC. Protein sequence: CAAASGQGADNEQFF.

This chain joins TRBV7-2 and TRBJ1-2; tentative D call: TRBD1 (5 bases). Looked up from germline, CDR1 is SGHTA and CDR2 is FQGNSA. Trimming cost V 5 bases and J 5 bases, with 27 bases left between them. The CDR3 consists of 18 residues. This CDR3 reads CASSPRVTGNVYGYGYTF. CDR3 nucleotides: TGTGCCAGCAGCCCCCGGGTCACAGGAAATGTATACGGGTATGGCTACACCTTC.